The 15 T cell receptor beta chains below were found in one sample sequenced in a study of shared clonotypes between healthy human individuals. Data came from immunoSEQ multiplex PCR; TCRdb stores just in-frame clones and leaves some out. The data hold under 600,000 clones, with roughly 95% observed a single time. Source material: naive CD4+ T cells sorted from blood. Indicated subset: CD45RA+ positively selected. These receptors originate from a woman in her twenties or thirties in good health.

CDR3 protein: CASSWGRESDIQYF. The CDR3 coding sequence is TGTGCCAGCAGTTGGGGACGGGAGTCAGACATTCAGTACTTC. This sequence joins TRBV7-3 and TRBJ2-4, with TRBD2 as a possible D gene (6 bases). The CDR3 runs 14 residues. Germline CDR1 SGHTA, CDR2 FQGTGA. V lost 6 bases to trimming and J lost 8 bases, with 17 bases between them.

The J gene is TRBJ2-1, the V gene TRBV14; D may be TRBD1 or TRBD2 (5 bases each). This CDR3 has 17 residues. Germline assignment: CDR1 SGHDN and CDR2 FVKESK. V was shortened by 1 base and J by 1 base, with 14 bases between the two germline ends. CDR3 residues: CASSQGAGRRSYNEQFF. The CDR3 DNA reads as TGTGCCAGCAGCCAAGGGGCAGGGAGACGGTCCTACAATGAGCAGTTCTTC.

The chain employs TRBV6-5 and TRBJ2-2; 11 positions agree with TRBD2. V lost 4 bases and J lost 6; bases outside the gene matches: 7. Germline CDR1 is MNHEY and CDR2 is SVGAGI. This CDR3 is 16 amino acids long. The DNA of the CDR3 is TGTGCCAGCAGTTTCCGGACTAGCGGGTCCTCCGGGGAGCTGTTTTTT. Its translation: CASSFRTSGSSGELFF.

A single count supports this clone. V usage is TRBV28 and J usage is TRBJ1-6, with D tentatively TRBD1 (6 bases). Trimming left V 3 bases short and J 7 bases short, with 13 bases between. Germline V gene data show CDR1 as MDHEN and CDR2 as SYDVKM. The CDR3 runs 15 residues. CDR3 in DNA: TGTGCCAGCAGTTTTCGGGGGGCAGGGAATTCACCCCTCCACTTT. It translates to CASSFRGAGNSPLHF.

The chain recombines TRBV15 with TRBJ2-2, with TRBD2 matching over 8 bases. The CDR3 covers 18 residues. The trim removed 0 bases at V and 3 bases at J, leaving 9 bases unmatched. Germline assignment: CDR1 LNHNV and CDR2 YYDKDF (reference sequence). The CDR3 nucleotides are TGTGCCACCAGCAGAGATCCGGGACTAGTAATCGACACCGGGGAGCTGTTTTTT. Translated, it gives CATSRDPGLVIDTGELFF.

This CDR3 reads CASSTGGGYEQYF. CDR3 bases: TGTGCCAGCAGTACAGGGGGTGGATACGAGCAGTACTTC. V is TRBV27 and J is TRBJ2-7; 8 nucleotides match TRBD1. CDR1 and CDR2 from the germline V gene are MNHEY and SMNVEV (reference sequence). The CDR3 extends over 13 amino acids. Trimming took 5 bases from V and 4 from J; bases not matched to a gene: 4.

This clone was counted once. Other DNA sequences in the sample encode the same CDR3. The chain links TRBV19 to TRBJ2-7, with 8 positions matching TRBD1. The CDR3 loop spans 13 amino acids. Germline V lookup: CDR1 LNHDA, CDR2 SQIVND (reference sequence). After removal of 9 bases from V and 1 base from J, the junction contained 5 bases not matched to a gene. In DNA, the CDR3 is TGTGCCAGCTCCCGGGACAGGTCCTACGAGCAGTACTTC. As protein: CASSRDRSYEQYF.

The genes are TRBV27 and TRBJ2-6, with D possibly TRBD1 on 5 matching bases. Germline V gene data show CDR1 as MNHEY and CDR2 as SMNVEV (reference sequence). V lost 6 bases to trimming and J lost 2 bases, with 17 bases between them. This CDR3 is 17 amino acids long. CDR3 sequence (DNA): TGTGCCAGCAGCTCGTTCTCAAGGGGTACTGGGGCCAACGTCCTGACTTTC. Translating it yields CASSSFSRGTGANVLTF.

As concerns this clone: Additional DNA sequences in this sample encode the identical CDR3. The CDR3 here is CASSLSGTGELFF. The CDR3 region has the DNA TGTGCCAGCAGTTTATCGGGTACCGGGGAGCTGTTTTTT. V usage is TRBV28 and J usage is TRBJ2-2, with D unclear. The germline V gene encodes CDR1 MDHEN and CDR2 SYDVKM. The CDR3 sequence is 13 residues long. V was cut by 1 base and J by 5 bases, with 5 bases left in between.

J is TRBJ2-1 and V is TRBV2, with 9 positions matching TRBD1. Germline loops: CDR1 SNHLY, CDR2 FYNNEI. The CDR3 extends over 15 amino acids. The V segment lost 4 bases and the J segment 6 bases; nucleotides outside the gene matches: 7. CDR3 nucleotides: TGTGCCAGCAGTGGCCGGGACAGGGATATCAATGAGCAGTTCTTC. Amino acids: CASSGRDRDINEQFF.

This sequence joins TRBV5-1 and TRBJ2-2; 10 bases match TRBD2. V shed 4 bases, J shed 3 bases, and the junction held 3 bases outside the gene matches. There are 15 residues in the CDR3. Germline lookup yields CDR1 SGHRS and CDR2 YFSETQ. The CDR3 nucleotides read TGCGCCAGCAGCGTTAGCGGGGGGCACACCGGGGAGCTGTTTTTT. Protein: CASSVSGGHTGELFF.

This clone was seen a single time. The same CDR3 arises from other DNA sequences in this sample as well. This chain connects TRBV2 to TRBJ1-2; TRBD1 is a possible D gene (6 bases). CDR3 length: 12 residues. Germline V gives CDR1 SNHLY, CDR2 FYNNEI. The V and J ends lost 8 bases and 2 bases respectively, with 9 bases between them. CDR3 residues: CASGDRNYGYTF. CDR3 nucleotides: TGTGCCAGCGGAGACAGGAACTATGGCTACACCTTC.

The V call is TRBV10-2, the J call TRBJ2-2; D gene unclear. Looked up from germline, CDR1 is WSHSY and CDR2 is SAAADI. V lost 5 bases and J lost 0, with 10 bases in between. The length of the CDR3 is 15 residues. As DNA, the CDR3 is TGCGCCAGCAGTAGAGGACGGGCGAACACCGGGGAGCTGTTTTTT. Amino acid sequence: CASSRGRANTGELFF.

CDR3 nucleotides: TGCGCCAGCAGCATGGGGACTAGCGGACCCACAGATACGCAGTATTTT. Its translation: CASSMGTSGPTDTQYF. The chain has TRBV5-1 and TRBJ2-3; 11 bases align to TRBD2. The CDR3 extends over 16 amino acids. CDR1 SGHRS and CDR2 YFSETQ come from the germline V gene. V was clipped by 4 bases and J by 2 bases; unmatched bases: 6. Full variable domain (outside the CDR3, taken from reference TRBV5-1 and TRBJ2-3): KAGVTQTPRYLIKTRGQQVTLSCSPISGHRSVSWYQQTPGQGLQFLFEYFSETQRNKGNFPGRFSGRQFSNSRSEMNVSTLELGDSALYLCASSMGTSGPTDTQYFGPGTRLTVL.

The J gene is TRBJ2-5, the V gene TRBV7-9; 9 nucleotides line up with TRBD1. V dropped 4 bases and J dropped 4; count of bases not matched to a gene: 7. This CDR3 is 15 amino acids long. Looked up from germline, CDR1 is SEHNR and CDR2 is FQNEAQ (reference sequence). The CDR3 sequence: CASSSTGGFGETQYF. CDR3 nucleotides: TGTGCCAGCAGCTCGACAGGGGGTTTCGGAGAGACCCAGTACTTC.